This T cell receptor (beta chain) was recovered during a study of blood T cell repertoires in COVID-19. On the study more broadly: Samples came from the United States, Italy and Spain, spanning acute and convalescent COVID-19. T cells, B-cell-depleted T cells, or PBMCs supplied cDNA or gDNA.

In the source study's methods: Estimation of nucleated cell counts relied on the amplification of reference gene primers. Method: immunoSEQ multiplex PCR; TCRdb's copy keeps in-frame clones and lacks some. V and J calls and clone size are those listed in that table; D and trimming were worked out from the DNA. The sample consists of about 37,000 clones, 70% to 90% of them appearing once. In germline, CDR1 is KGHDR, CDR2 SFDVKD. The CDR3 runs to 16 residues. V gave up 3 bases and J gave up 3 bases; unmatched junction bases: 7. The clonotype comes from a human donor in a cohort sampled during active COVID-19. The material sequenced was peripheral blood. V usage is TRBV24-1 and J usage is TRBJ2-7, with 10 bases matching TRBD2. The CDR3 protein is CATSDQTSGGVYEQYF. The CDR3 coding sequence is TGTGCCACCAGTGATCAAACCAGCGGGGGGGTCTACGAGCAGTACTTC.